Listed below are T cell receptor beta chains from one sample, sequenced in a study of cytomegalovirus exposure and HLA in healthy donors. Produced via immunoSEQ multiplex PCR; TCRdb's table is partial and in-frame only. The sample yields some 180,000 clones, about three quarters seen once. The sample consisted of PBMCs. These receptors came from a man younger than 35 in good health and CMV-seronegative. The CDR3 runs from the conserved cysteine through the conserved F or W. The order of the fields is D gene, J gene, V gene, clone size, CDR3 DNA, CDR3 protein. The D gene is left open where the match is weak. Some rows have no size entry. The others give once, few or many, or a class for an expanded clone.

TRBD2,TRBJ2-1,TRBV19,.,TGTGCCAGTAATCCAAGCGGGAGCGCCTACAATGAGCAGTTCTTC,CASNPSGSAYNEQFF
TRBD2,TRBJ2-1,TRBV9,.,TGTGCCAGCAGCGTAGTGGTTAGCGGGGTAGGCAATGAGCAGTTCTTC,CASSVVVSGVGNEQFF
.,TRBJ2-3,TRBV7-3,.,TGTGCCAGCAGCTTAGGATCCGGGAGTAGTACGCAGTATTTT,CASSLGSGSSTQYF
.,TRBJ2-2,TRBV9,.,TGTGCCAGCAGCATTAGTCCGGGATCGGCCGGGGAGCTGTTTTTT,CASSISPGSAGELFF
TRBD1,TRBJ1-3,TRBV30,.,TGTGCCTCGGGACAGCTATTAGGAAACACCATATATTTT,CASGQLLGNTIYF
.,TRBJ1-2,TRBV10-3,.,TGTGCCATCAGTGAGGGGTTCGGGTCAGGGGATGGCTACACCTTC,CAISEGFGSGDGYTF
.,TRBJ1-5,TRBV6-6,many,TGTGCCAGCAGCCCCGGGGTGGGTAGGAGCAATCAGCCCCAGCATTTT,CASSPGVGRSNQPQHF
.,TRBJ1-1,TRBV19,.,TGTGCCAGTAGTATTAGTTCGGTCACTGAAGCTTTCTTT,CASSISSVTEAFF
.,TRBJ1-2,TRBV7-9,.,TGTGCCAGCAGCCCCCCGGAGAGCGACGGCTACACCTTC,CASSPPESDGYTF
TRBD2,TRBJ2-2,TRBV12-5,.,TGTGCTAGTGGTTTGGGACTAGCGGGTGCGAACACCGGGGAGCTGTTTTTT,CASGLGLAGANTGELFF
.,TRBJ1-1,TRBV7-2,.,TGTGCCAGCAGCTTAGAGGGAAGGGGCACTGAAGCTTTCTTT,CASSLEGRGTEAFF
.,TRBJ1-6,TRBV21-1,.,TGTGCCACCGTCCCCGGGGGGGGAAAAAATTCACCCCTCCACTTT,CATVPGGGKNSPLHF
.,TRBJ1-2,TRBV4-1,once,TGCGCCAGCAGCCATCAGGGCTCCTATGGCTACACCTTC,CASSHQGSYGYTF
TRBD2,TRBJ2-2,TRBV27,.,TGTGCCAGCCGGGTGGCGGGAGGCCGCACCGGGGAGCTGTTTTTT,CASRVAGGRTGELFF
TRBD1,TRBJ2-1,TRBV27,.,TGTGCCAGCAGTAAGGGGGACAGGGGAAGGACCAATGAGCAGTTCTTC,CASSKGDRGRTNEQFF